The rows below give T cell receptor beta chains drawn from one sample of a study of OX40 agonist ivuxolimab in advanced cancers. Only in-frame clones appear in the TCRdb table, and some are missing; sequencing was by immunoSEQ multiplex PCR. The profile shows roughly 61,000 clones, approximately 88% of them singletons. Sequenced material: CD4+ or CD8+ T cells sorted from blood, taken in a trial of the OX40 agonist ivuxolimab. The source of these receptors is an adult with an advanced solid tumor such as melanoma, head and neck, liver or kidney cancer. The CDR3 runs from the conserved cysteine through the conserved F or W. D genes are given only for firm matches. The size of a clone is reported for some rows only, either as once, few or many, or as a class for expanded clones.

>TRBJ1-3|TRBV9|.|.
CASSVEGPGRNSGNTIYF
TGTGCCAGCAGCGTAGAAGGCCCTGGCAGAAACTCTGGAAACACCATATATTTT
>TRBJ2-3|TRBV29-1|TRBD2|.
CSGALTSGYTDTQYF
TGCAGCGGAGCTCTTACTAGCGGGTACACAGATACGCAGTATTTT
>TRBJ2-7|TRBV11-2|TRBD2|.
CASSSVTSGRREQYF
TGTGCCAGCAGCTCTGTAACCAGCGGGAGGAGGGAGCAGTACTTC
>TRBJ1-2|TRBV7-8|TRBD1|.
CASTPRGTGDYGYTF
TGTGCCAGCACCCCAAGAGGGACAGGAGACTATGGCTACACCTTC
>TRBJ1-3|TRBV6-1|.|.
CASRGPLSGNTIYF
TGTGCCAGCAGGGGGCCGCTCTCTGGAAACACCATATATTTT
>TRBJ2-5|TRBV5-1|.|.
CASSLQGRVQETQYF
TGCGCCAGCAGCTTGCAGGGACGGGTCCAAGAGACCCAGTACTTC
>TRBJ2-5|TRBV28|.|.
CASSSAPRTQYF
TGTGCCAGCAGTTCGGCCCCCAGGACCCAGTACTTC
>TRBJ1-2|TRBV10-3|.|.
CAISRTANYGYTF
TGTGCCATCAGTAGGACAGCTAACTATGGCTACACCTTC
>TRBJ2-1|TRBV6-4|.|.
CASSSQYNNEQFF
TGTGCCAGCAGCTCGCAGTACAACAATGAGCAGTTCTTC
>TRBJ1-3|TRBV6-6|.|.
CASSYGPAGNTIYF
TGTGCCAGCAGTTACGGCCCGGCTGGAAACACCATATATTTT
>TRBJ2-3|TRBV25-1|.|.
CASSEGGWVTDTQYF
TGTGCCAGCAGTGAAGGGGGGTGGGTCACAGATACGCAGTATTTT
>TRBJ2-5|TRBV28|.|.
CASSLASSQETQYF
TGTGCCAGCAGTTTGGCTAGCTCACAAGAGACCCAGTACTTC
>TRBJ2-2|TRBV19|TRBD2|.
CASSAGVANTGELFF
TGTGCCAGTAGCGCGGGGGTTGCGAACACCGGGGAGCTGTTTTTT
>TRBJ1-1|TRBV20-1|TRBD1|once
CSATGTGQAFF
TGCAGTGCTACCGGGACAGGGCAAGCTTTCTTT
>TRBJ2-6|TRBV4-3|.|few
CASSQAQGTGANVLTF
TGCGCCAGCAGCCAAGCCCAGGGGACTGGGGCCAACGTCCTGACTTTC
>TRBJ2-7|TRBV6-6|.|.
CASSYSGSHEQYF
TGTGCCAGCAGTTACTCTGGCAGCCACGAGCAGTACTTC
>TRBJ1-6|TRBV30|.|.
CAWSLIDRLYNSPLHF
TGTGCCTGGAGTCTAATCGACAGGCTCTATAATTCACCCCTCCACTTT
>TRBJ1-1|TRBV19|.|.
CASSISVMNTEAFF
TGTGCCAGTAGTATTTCGGTGATGAACACTGAAGCTTTCTTT
>TRBJ1-2|TRBV4-1|.|.
CASSQARLQVNYGYTF
TGCGCCAGCAGCCAAGCTCGATTACAGGTTAACTATGGCTACACCTTC
>TRBJ2-1|TRBV19|.|few
CASSPRTRSGQFF
TGTGCCAGTAGTCCACGAACTAGATCTGGGCAGTTCTTC
>TRBJ1-5|TRBV30|.|.
CACDRGGNQPQHF
TGTGCCTGCGATAGAGGGGGCAATCAGCCCCAGCATTTT
>TRBJ1-1|TRBV6-5|.|.
CASRPTDRWGTEAFF
TGTGCCAGCAGACCTACCGACAGGTGGGGCACTGAAGCTTTCTTT
>TRBJ1-2|TRBV19|.|.
CASSIAPGQDYGYTF
TGTGCCAGTAGTATAGCGCCGGGGCAGGACTATGGCTACACCTTC
>TRBJ1-2|TRBV5-7|.|.
CASSLDIPAPGF
TGTGCCAGCAGCTTGGATATTCCAGCTCCAGGCTTC
>TRBJ2-3|TRBV30|.|.
CAWSTGSEADTQYF
TGTGCCTGGAGTACCGGGAGCGAGGCAGATACGCAGTATTTT
>TRBJ2-7|TRBV18|.|.
CASSPNRDSYEQYF
TGTGCCAGCTCACCAAACAGGGACTCCTACGAGCAGTACTTC
>TRBJ2-5|TRBV19|.|.
CASGLAQETQYF
TGTGCCAGTGGGTTGGCCCAAGAGACCCAGTACTTC
>TRBJ2-1|TRBV19|.|.
CASSIGGTYNEQFF
TGTGCCAGTAGTATCGGTGGGACCTACAATGAGCAGTTCTTC
>TRBJ2-1|TRBV13|TRBD2|once
CASSLNSGSHEQFF
TGTGCCAGCAGCTTGAATAGCGGGTCCCATGAGCAGTTCTTC
>TRBJ1-3|TRBV7-6|TRBD1|.
CASSPGTGHSGNTIYF
TGTGCCAGCAGCCCAGGGACAGGCCACTCTGGAAACACCATATATTTT
>TRBJ2-1|TRBV10-3|TRBD2|once
CAISEPKAGNSYNEQFF
TGTGCCATCAGTGAGCCGAAAGCGGGGAACTCCTACAATGAGCAGTTCTTC